This T cell receptor beta chain was sequenced during a study of CD8+ T cells in alopecia areata (dated by TCRdb to 2017 to 2018). At the level of the whole study: The treated patients took part in an open-label pilot trial in which moderate-to-severe alopecia areata was treated with oral tofacitinib at 5 to 10 mg twice daily. Patients stayed on tofacitinib for 6 to 18 months and then had 6 months of follow-up off drug so that delayed response and recurrence could be assessed. To study T cell clonal expansion in alopecia areata, the researchers applied high-throughput TCRbeta sequencing to both the C3H/HeJ mouse model and human patients. The SALT score, which quantifies the percentage of affected scalp surface area, was used to measure disease severity in treated patients. Biopsies were taken from tofacitinib-treated patients at baseline and at 4 and 24 weeks of treatment, and a later scalp biopsy was taken in several of the tofacitinib-treated patients. TCRbeta CDR3 regions were amplified by immunoSEQ multiplex PCR using 35 Vbeta forward and 13 Jbeta reverse primers. RNA was extracted with the PAXgene miRNA kit for fixed scalp, the miRNeasy kit for PBMCs, and the RNeasy kit for mouse skin. Scalp clonality was compared among normal scalp (n=4), patchy alopecia areata scalp (n=8), and alopecia totalis/universalis scalp (n=8). On the human side, TCRbeta sequencing was run on scalp tissue and on sorted CD4+ and CD8+ peripheral blood T cells from healthy controls and from alopecia areata patients with either patchy or totalis/universalis disease. Points the paper makes about the study in general: Because the treated cohort was small and had only one nonresponder, larger studies are needed to examine links between baseline CD8+ expansion and response. During tofacitinib treatment, many expanded lesional clones stuck around in both scalp and blood, and this persistence may partly explain why relapse happens after treatment is stopped. TCR sequences shared between patients were less clear than in mice, possibly partly because of HLA diversity in the patient population. Tofacitinib significantly lowered scalp clonality and the number of expanded CD8+ clones among the top 100 scalp clones. Unlike mouse skin, where gammadelta T cells dominate, normal human skin contains resident alphabeta T cells that get sequenced too, which complicates analysis of the scalp TCR repertoire. Compared with normal scalp, lesional scalp, particularly in alopecia totalis/universalis, had higher clonality and more expanded CD8+ clones, which suggests antigenic drive.

Comment on this clone: The specificity of this receptor is unknown. It has no much larger one-base neighbor in the sample; base qualities were not kept.

The sample's treatment or condition label is to be understood as: oral pan-JAK inhibitor, 5-10 mg twice daily. From alopecia areata patients, peripheral blood was collected along with lesional scalp punch biopsies. PBMCs were isolated by density centrifugation and stained for CD3, CD4 and CD8, after which CD4+ and CD8+ T cells were sorted on a FACSAria. The library was generated by the immunoSEQ multiplex PCR assay. To provide template for TCR sequencing, every sample had RNA extracted and reverse transcribed into cDNA. SuperScript III was used for first-strand cDNA synthesis, primed with a 2:1 mix of oligo-dT and random hexamers. A synthetic immune receptor repertoire was used to measure amplification bias, and any remaining bias was corrected computationally. The authors processed their data as follows. Raw reads were preprocessed to remove errors, and CDR3 was defined according to IMGT conventions as the region from the conserved cysteine to phenylalanine. Clonality was calculated as 1 minus Shannon entropy normalized by log2 of the number of productive unique TCRs. Whether each scalp clone was CD4 or CD8 was inferred by checking scalp TCRbeta sequences against the CD4 and CD8 repertoires from sorted blood. As stored in TCRdb, this immuneACCESS dataset retains in-frame rearrangements with V and J assigned. A fraction of the clones does not appear; measured against another copy, unresolved V genes explain less than half of the discrepancy, and the remainder lacks a known reason. V and J calls and clone size are those listed in that table; D and trimming were worked out from the DNA. In all, the sample holds a few hundred thousand clones, and roughly two fifths of those were seen once. The ten largest clones add up to about 2.6% of the sample.

The sample consisted of CD4+ T cells sorted from blood, taken around week 37, from a patient treated with tofacitinib. This TCR was recovered from a human donor with alopecia areata.

This receptor has the CDR3 CASSVQGTYEQYF. The nucleotide sequence reads TGTGCCAGCAGTGTACAGGGCACCTACGAGCAGTACTTC. The chain links TRBV27 with TRBJ2-7, with a tentative D gene TRBD1 over 6 matching bases. Its CDR3 holds 13 amino acids, cysteine through phenylalanine. The entry retains the CDR3 DNA only, 39 bases that are in frame from base 1. V lost 5 bases and J lost 2 bases; the stretch between them is 10 bases long. The CDR1 and CDR2 encoded by the germline V gene (reference sequence) are MNHEY and SMNVEV.